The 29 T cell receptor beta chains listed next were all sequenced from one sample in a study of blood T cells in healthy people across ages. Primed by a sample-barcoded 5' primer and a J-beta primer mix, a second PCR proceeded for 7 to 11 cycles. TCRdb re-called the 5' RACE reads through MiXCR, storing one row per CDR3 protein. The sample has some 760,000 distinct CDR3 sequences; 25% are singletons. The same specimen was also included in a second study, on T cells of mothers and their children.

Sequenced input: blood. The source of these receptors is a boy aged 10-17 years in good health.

The CDR3 sequence: CASPTWVGGDYGYTF. DNA of the CDR3: TGTGCCAGCCCCACCTGGGTAGGGGGCGACTATGGCTACACCTTC. The chain employs TRBV7-2 and TRBJ1-2, with 7 bases fitting TRBD1. Looked up from germline, CDR1 is SGHTA and CDR2 is FQGNSA. The CDR3 runs 15 residues. Trimming took 8 bases from V and 3 from J; bases not matched to a gene: 12.

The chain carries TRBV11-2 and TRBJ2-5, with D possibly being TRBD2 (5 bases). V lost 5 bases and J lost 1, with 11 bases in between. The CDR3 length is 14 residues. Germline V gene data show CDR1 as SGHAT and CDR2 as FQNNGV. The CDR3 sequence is CASSQLDIQETQYF. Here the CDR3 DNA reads TGTGCCAGCAGCCAACTAGATATCCAAGAGACCCAGTACTTC.

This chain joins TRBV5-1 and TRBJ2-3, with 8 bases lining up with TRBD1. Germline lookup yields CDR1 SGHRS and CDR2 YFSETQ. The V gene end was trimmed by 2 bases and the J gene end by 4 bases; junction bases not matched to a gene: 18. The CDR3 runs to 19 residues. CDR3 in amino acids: CASSLPLERQGLAADTQYF. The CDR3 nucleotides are TGCGCCAGCAGCTTACCACTAGAACGACAGGGGTTAGCCGCAGATACGCAGTATTTT.

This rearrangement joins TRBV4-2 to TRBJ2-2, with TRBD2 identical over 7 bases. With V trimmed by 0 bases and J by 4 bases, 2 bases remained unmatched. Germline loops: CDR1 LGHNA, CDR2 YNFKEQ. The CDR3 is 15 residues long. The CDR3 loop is CASSQESSGTGELFF. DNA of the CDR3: TGTGCCAGCAGCCAAGAGTCTAGCGGCACCGGGGAGCTGTTTTTT.

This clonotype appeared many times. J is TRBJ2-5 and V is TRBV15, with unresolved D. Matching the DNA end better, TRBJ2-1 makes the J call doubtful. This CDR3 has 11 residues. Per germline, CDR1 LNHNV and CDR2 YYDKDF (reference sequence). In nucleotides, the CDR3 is TGTGCCACCAGCAGAGATTTTGAGCAGTTCTTC. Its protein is CATSRDFEQFF.

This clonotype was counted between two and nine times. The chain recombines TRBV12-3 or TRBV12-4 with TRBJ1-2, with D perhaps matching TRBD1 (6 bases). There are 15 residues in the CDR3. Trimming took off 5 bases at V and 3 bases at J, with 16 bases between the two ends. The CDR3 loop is CASSEFTGTHYGYTF. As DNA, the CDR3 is TGTGCCAGCAGTGAATTCACAGGGACCCACTATGGCTACACCTTC.

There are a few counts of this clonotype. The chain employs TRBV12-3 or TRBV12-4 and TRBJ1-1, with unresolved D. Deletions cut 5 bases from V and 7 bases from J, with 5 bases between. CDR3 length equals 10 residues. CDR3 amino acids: CASSVIEAFF. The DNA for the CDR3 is TGTGCCAGCAGTGTTATTGAAGCTTTCTTT.

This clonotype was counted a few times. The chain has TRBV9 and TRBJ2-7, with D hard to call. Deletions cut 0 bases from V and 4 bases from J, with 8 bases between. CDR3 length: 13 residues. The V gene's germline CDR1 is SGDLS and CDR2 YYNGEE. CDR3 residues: CASSVGVEYEQYF. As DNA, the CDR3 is TGTGCCAGCAGCGTAGGAGTAGAGTACGAGCAGTACTTC.

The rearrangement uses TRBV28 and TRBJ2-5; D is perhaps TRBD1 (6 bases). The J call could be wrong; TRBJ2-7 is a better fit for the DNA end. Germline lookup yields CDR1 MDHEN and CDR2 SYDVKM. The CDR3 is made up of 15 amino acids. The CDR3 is CASSPMLRTDYEQYF. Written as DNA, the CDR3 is TGTGCCAGCAGTCCCATGCTGCGGACAGATTACGAGCAGTACTTC.

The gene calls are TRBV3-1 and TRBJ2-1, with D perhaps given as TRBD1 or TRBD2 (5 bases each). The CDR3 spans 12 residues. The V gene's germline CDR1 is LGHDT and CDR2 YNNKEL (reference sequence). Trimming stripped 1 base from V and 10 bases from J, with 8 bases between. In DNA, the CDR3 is TGTGCCAGCAGCCAAGTCGGGGCAGAGCAGTTCTTC. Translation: CASSQVGAEQFF.

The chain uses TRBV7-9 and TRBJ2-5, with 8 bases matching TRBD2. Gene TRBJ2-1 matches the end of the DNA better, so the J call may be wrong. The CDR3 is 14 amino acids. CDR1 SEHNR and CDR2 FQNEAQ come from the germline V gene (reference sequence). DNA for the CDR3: TGTGCCACCATCATCGGGAGGGAACCCAATGAGCAGTTCTTC. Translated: CATIIGREPNEQFF.

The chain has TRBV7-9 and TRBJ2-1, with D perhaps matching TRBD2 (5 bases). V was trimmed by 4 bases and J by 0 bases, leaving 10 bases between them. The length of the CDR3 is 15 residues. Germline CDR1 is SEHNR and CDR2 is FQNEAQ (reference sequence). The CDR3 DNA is TGTGCCAGCAGCTCTAGCTCGAGCTCCTACAATGAGCAGTTCTTC. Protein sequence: CASSSSSSSYNEQFF.

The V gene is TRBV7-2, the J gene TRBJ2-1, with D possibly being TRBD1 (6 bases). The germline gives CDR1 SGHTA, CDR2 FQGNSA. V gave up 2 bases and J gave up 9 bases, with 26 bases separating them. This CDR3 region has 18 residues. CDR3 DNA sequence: TGTGCCAGCAGCTTATTGGTTCATCGCAGGGGAATTCCTATTGAGCAGTTCTTC. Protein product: CASSLLVHRRGIPIEQFF.

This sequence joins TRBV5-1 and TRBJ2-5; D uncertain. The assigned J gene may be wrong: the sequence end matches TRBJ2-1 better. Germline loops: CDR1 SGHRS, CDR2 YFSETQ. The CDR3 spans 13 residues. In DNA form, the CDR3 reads TGCGCCAGCAGCTTTCTTGGTGGGTATGAGCAGTTCTTC. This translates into CASSFLGGYEQFF.

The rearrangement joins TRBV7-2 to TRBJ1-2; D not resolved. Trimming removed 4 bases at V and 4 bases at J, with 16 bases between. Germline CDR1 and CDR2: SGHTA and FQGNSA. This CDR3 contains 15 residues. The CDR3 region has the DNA TGTGCCAGCAGCTCCTTAGCTGGGGTCGGCTATGGCTACACCTTC. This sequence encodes CASSSLAGVGYGYTF.

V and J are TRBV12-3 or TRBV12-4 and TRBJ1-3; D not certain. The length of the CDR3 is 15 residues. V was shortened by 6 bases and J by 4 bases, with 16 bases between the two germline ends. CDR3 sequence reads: CASSSPRLRGNTIYF. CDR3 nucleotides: TGTGCCAGCAGCTCCCCCCGTCTGCGGGGAAACACCATATATTTT.

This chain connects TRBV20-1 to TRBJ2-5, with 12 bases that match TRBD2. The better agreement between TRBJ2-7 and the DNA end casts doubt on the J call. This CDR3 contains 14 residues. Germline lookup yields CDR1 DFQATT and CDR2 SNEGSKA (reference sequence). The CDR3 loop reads CSAIGLAGSYEQYF. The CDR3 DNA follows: TGCAGTGCTATTGGACTAGCGGGATCCTACGAGCAGTACTTC.

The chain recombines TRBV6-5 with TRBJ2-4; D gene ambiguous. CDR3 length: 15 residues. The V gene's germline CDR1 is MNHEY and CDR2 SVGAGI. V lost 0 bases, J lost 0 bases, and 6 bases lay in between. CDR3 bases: TGTGCCAGCAGTTACTCGGGCCTAGCCAAAAACATTCAGTACTTC. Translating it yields CASSYSGLAKNIQYF.

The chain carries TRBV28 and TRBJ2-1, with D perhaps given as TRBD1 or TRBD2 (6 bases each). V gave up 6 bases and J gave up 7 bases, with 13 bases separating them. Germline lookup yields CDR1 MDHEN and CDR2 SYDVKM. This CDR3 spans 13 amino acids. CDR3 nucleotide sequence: TGTGCCAGCAGAAAGGAGGGGGAGAATGAGCAGTTCTTC. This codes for CASRKEGENEQFF.

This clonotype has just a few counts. CDR3 protein: CASSFFDRADGYTF. CDR3 DNA: TGTGCCAGCAGTTTCTTCGACAGGGCGGATGGCTACACCTTC. The rearrangement uses TRBV28 and TRBJ1-2, with 7 bases identical to TRBD1. CDR1 and CDR2 (germline): MDHEN, SYDVKM. V shed 3 bases, J shed 6 bases, and the junction held 7 bases outside the gene matches. The CDR3 has 14 residues.

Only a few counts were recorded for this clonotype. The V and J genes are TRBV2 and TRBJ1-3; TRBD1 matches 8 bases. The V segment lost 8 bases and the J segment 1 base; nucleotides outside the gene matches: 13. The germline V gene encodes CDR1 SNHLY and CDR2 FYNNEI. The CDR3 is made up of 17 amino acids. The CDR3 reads CASRSLPGQESGNTIYF. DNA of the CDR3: TGTGCCAGCCGCAGCCTCCCGGGACAGGAGTCTGGAAACACCATATATTTT.

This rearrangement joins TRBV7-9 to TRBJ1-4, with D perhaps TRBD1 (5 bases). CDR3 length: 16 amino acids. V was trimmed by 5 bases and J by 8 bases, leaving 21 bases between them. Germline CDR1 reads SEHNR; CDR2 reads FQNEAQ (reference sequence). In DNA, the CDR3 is TGTGCCAGCAGCCCACCGACGGGGCCCCGGTCGGAAAAACTGTTTTTT. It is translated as CASSPPTGPRSEKLFF.

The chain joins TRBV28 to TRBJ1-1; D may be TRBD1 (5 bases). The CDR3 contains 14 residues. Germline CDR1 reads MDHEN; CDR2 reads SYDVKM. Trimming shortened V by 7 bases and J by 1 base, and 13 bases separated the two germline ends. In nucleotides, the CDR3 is TGTGCCAGCACTACCGGGACGGCGAACACTGAAGCTTTCTTT. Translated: CASTTGTANTEAFF.

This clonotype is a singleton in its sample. The CDR3 DNA reads as TGTGCCAGCAGCGTAGACACCAGCTATGGCTACACCTTC. Encoded protein: CASSVDTSYGYTF. This chain joins TRBV9 and TRBJ1-2; D not resolved. CDR3 length: 13 residues. Trimming took off 0 bases at V and 4 bases at J, with 7 bases between the two ends. Germline V gene lookup returns CDR1 SGDLS and CDR2 YYNGEE.

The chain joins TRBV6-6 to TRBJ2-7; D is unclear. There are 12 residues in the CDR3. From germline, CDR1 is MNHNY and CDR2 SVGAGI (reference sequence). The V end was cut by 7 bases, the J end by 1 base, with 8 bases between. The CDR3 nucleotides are TGTGCCAGCACGGAACAGTCCTACGAGCAGTACTTC. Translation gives CASTEQSYEQYF.

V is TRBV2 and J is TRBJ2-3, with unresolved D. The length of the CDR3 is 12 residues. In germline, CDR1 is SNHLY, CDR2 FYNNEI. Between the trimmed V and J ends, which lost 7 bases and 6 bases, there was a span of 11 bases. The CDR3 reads CASMGVVDTQYF. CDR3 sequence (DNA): TGTGCCAGCATGGGTGTCGTGGATACGCAGTATTTT.

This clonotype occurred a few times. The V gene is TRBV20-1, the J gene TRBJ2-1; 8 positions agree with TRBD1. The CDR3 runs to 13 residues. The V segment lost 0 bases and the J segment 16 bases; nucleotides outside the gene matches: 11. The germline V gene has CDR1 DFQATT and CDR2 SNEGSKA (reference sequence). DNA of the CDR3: TGCAGTGCTAGAGATCCGGGCGGGGACAGGCATTTCTTC. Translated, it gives CSARDPGGDRHFF.

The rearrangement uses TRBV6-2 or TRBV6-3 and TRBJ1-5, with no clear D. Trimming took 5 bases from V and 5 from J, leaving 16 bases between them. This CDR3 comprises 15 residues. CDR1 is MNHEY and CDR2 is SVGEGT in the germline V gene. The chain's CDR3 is CASSPWRSSYQPQHF. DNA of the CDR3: TGTGCCAGCAGTCCCTGGCGCTCGTCCTATCAGCCCCAGCATTTT.

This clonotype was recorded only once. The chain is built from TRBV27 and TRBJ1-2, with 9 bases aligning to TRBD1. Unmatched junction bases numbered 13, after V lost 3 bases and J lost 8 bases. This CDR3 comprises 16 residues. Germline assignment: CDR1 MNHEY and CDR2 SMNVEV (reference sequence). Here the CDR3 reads CASSLRPGQGDLGYTF. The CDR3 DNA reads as TGTGCCAGCAGTTTGCGACCGGGACAGGGAGATCTCGGCTACACCTTC.